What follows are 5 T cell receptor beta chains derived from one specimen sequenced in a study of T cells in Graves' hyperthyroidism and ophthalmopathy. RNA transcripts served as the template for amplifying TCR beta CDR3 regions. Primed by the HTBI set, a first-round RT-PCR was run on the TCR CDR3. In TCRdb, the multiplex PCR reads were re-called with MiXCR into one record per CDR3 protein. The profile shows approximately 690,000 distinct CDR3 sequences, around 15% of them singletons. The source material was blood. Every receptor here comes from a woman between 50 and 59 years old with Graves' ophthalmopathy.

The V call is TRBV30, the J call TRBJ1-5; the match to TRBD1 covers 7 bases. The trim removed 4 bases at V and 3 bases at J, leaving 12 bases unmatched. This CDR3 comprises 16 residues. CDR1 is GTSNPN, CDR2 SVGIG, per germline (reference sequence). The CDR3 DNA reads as TGTGCCTGGATCCCTCCTCCGGGACAGAACAATCAGCCCCAGCATTTT. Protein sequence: CAWIPPPGQNNQPQHF. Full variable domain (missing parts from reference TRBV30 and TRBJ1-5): SQTIHQWPATLVQPVGSPLSLECTVEGTSNPNLYWYRQAAGRGLQLLFYSVGIGQISSEVPQNLSASRPQDRQFILSSKKLLLSDSGFYLCAWIPPPGQNNQPQHFGDGTRLSIL.

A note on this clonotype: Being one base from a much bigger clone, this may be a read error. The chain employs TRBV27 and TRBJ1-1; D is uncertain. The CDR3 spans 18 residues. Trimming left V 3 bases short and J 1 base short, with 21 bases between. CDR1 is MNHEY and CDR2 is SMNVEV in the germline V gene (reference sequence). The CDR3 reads CASSFQPPPWAGNTEAFF. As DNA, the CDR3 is TGTGCCAGCAGTTTCCAACCCCCGCCCTGGGCAGGGAACACTGAAGCTTTCTTT.

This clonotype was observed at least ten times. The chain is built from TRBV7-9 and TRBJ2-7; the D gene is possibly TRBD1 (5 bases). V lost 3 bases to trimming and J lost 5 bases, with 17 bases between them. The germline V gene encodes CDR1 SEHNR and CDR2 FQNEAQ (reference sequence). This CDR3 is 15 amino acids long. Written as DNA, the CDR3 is TGTGCCAGCAGCTTCACAGGTCCAGGTTTCAACGAGCAGTACTTC. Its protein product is CASSFTGPGFNEQYF.

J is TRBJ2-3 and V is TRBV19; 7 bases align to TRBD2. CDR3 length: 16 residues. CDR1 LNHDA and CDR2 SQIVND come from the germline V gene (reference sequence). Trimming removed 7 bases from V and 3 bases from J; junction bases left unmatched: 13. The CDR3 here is CASKLRRASGTDTQYF. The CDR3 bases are TGTGCCAGTAAACTAAGGAGGGCTAGCGGAACAGATACGCAGTATTTT. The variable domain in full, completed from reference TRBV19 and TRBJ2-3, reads DGGITQSPKYLFRKEGQNVTLSCEQNLNHDAMYWYRQDPGQGLRLIYYSQIVNDFQKGDIAEGYSVSREKKESFPLTVTSAQKNPTAFYLCASKLRRASGTDTQYFGPGTRLTVL.

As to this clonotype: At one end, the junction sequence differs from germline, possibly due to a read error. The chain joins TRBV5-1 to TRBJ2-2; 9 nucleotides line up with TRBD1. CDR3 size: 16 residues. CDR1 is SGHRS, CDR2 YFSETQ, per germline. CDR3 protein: CANSFLQGANTGELFF. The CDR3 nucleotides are TGCGCCAACAGCTTCCTACAGGGGGCAAACACCGGGGAGCTGTTTTTT. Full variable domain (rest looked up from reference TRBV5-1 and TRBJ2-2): KAGVTQTPRYLIKTRGQQVTLSCSPISGHRSVSWYQQTPGQGLQFLFEYFSETQRNKGNFPGRFSGRQFSNSRSEMNVSTLELGDSALYLCANSFLQGANTGELFFGEGSRLTVL.